Listed below are T cell receptor beta chains from one sample, sequenced in a study of cytomegalovirus exposure and HLA in healthy donors. Clones were sequenced by immunoSEQ multiplex PCR, and TCRdb holds only the in-frame ones, with some missing. The sample holds over 150,000 clones, roughly 78% seen once. Sequences were obtained from PBMCs. These receptors originate from a woman between 45 and 65 years old in good health and CMV-seropositive. Both conserved end residues are part of each CDR3. The D gene is left open where the match is weak. Clone size, where shown, is once, few, many, or a class for clones that have expanded.

v_call: TRBV5-8; clone_size: .; j_call: TRBJ2-3; d_call: TRBD2; cdr3_aa: CASSSAGGRTDTQYF; cdr3_nt: TGTGCCAGCAGCTCAGCGGGGGGAAGGACAGATACGCAGTATTTT
v_call: TRBV19; clone_size: .; j_call: TRBJ2-7; d_call: .; cdr3_aa: CASSMDSRFYEQYF; cdr3_nt: TGTGCCAGTAGCATGGACAGTAGGTTCTACGAGCAGTACTTC
v_call: TRBV27; clone_size: .; j_call: TRBJ2-1; d_call: TRBD2; cdr3_aa: CASSPGTSGANEQFF; cdr3_nt: TGTGCCAGCAGTCCCGGGACTAGCGGGGCCAATGAGCAGTTCTTC
v_call: TRBV6-1; clone_size: .; j_call: TRBJ2-4; d_call: .; cdr3_aa: CASILQDIQYF; cdr3_nt: TGTGCCAGCATATTACAGGACATTCAGTACTTC
v_call: TRBV5-6; clone_size: once; j_call: TRBJ2-1; d_call: .; cdr3_aa: CASSSGSYNEQFF; cdr3_nt: TGTGCCAGCAGCTCAGGGTCCTACAATGAGCAGTTCTTC
v_call: TRBV6-5; clone_size: once; j_call: TRBJ1-6; d_call: TRBD1; cdr3_aa: CASTVGTGNSPLHF; cdr3_nt: TGTGCCAGCACCGTCGGGACAGGCAATTCACCCCTCCACTTT
v_call: TRBV7-9; clone_size: .; j_call: TRBJ1-5; d_call: TRBD1; cdr3_aa: CASSLAGTGVPNQPQHF; cdr3_nt: TGTGCCAGCAGCTTAGCCGGGACAGGGGTCCCCAATCAGCCCCAGCATTTT
v_call: TRBV5-1; clone_size: .; j_call: TRBJ2-3; d_call: .; cdr3_aa: CASSSQGMGSTDTQYF; cdr3_nt: TGCGCCAGCAGCTCACAGGGTATGGGGAGCACAGATACGCAGTATTTT
v_call: TRBV5-1; clone_size: .; j_call: TRBJ2-5; d_call: TRBD2; cdr3_aa: CASSRGTSGRETQYF; cdr3_nt: TGCGCCAGCAGCCGCGGGACTAGCGGCCGAGAGACCCAGTACTTC
v_call: TRBV7-8; clone_size: .; j_call: TRBJ1-5; d_call: TRBD1; cdr3_aa: CASSPGGGAGNQPQHF; cdr3_nt: TGTGCCAGCAGCCCCGGAGGGGGCGCGGGCAATCAGCCCCAGCATTTT
v_call: TRBV30; clone_size: .; j_call: TRBJ2-7; d_call: .; cdr3_aa: CAWSVEEGSEQYF; cdr3_nt: TGTGCCTGGAGTGTGGAGGAGGGATCCGAGCAGTACTTC
v_call: TRBV7-9; clone_size: .; j_call: TRBJ2-7; d_call: TRBD2; cdr3_aa: CASSNYGREVYEQYF; cdr3_nt: TGTGCCAGCAGCAACTACGGGAGGGAGGTCTACGAGCAGTACTTC
v_call: TRBV5-4; clone_size: .; j_call: TRBJ2-7; d_call: TRBD2; cdr3_aa: CASSYDPGGEQYF; cdr3_nt: TGTGCCAGCAGCTACGATCCGGGGGGCGAGCAGTACTTC
v_call: TRBV7-3; clone_size: .; j_call: TRBJ2-3; d_call: .; cdr3_aa: CASSLGEADTQYF; cdr3_nt: TGTGCCAGCAGCTTGGGGGAGGCAGATACGCAGTATTTT
v_call: TRBV30; clone_size: .; j_call: TRBJ1-5; d_call: .; cdr3_aa: CAWSQDSGNNQPQHF; cdr3_nt: TGTGCCTGGAGCCAAGACAGCGGGAACAATCAGCCCCAGCATTTT
v_call: TRBV6-6; clone_size: few; j_call: TRBJ1-2; d_call: .; cdr3_aa: CASRSPDYGYTF; cdr3_nt: TGTGCCAGCAGGTCTCCCGACTATGGCTACACCTTC
v_call: TRBV2; clone_size: .; j_call: TRBJ1-1; d_call: .; cdr3_aa: CASREVGGSNTEAFF; cdr3_nt: TGTGCCAGCCGTGAGGTAGGGGGTTCGAACACTGAAGCTTTCTTT
v_call: TRBV2; clone_size: .; j_call: TRBJ1-5; d_call: .; cdr3_aa: CASRPDTYNQPQHF; cdr3_nt: TGTGCCAGCAGGCCGGACACATACAATCAGCCCCAGCATTTT
v_call: TRBV5-1; clone_size: .; j_call: TRBJ2-1; d_call: TRBD2; cdr3_aa: CASSLDPAGGPRPYNEQFF; cdr3_nt: TGCGCCAGCAGCTTGGATCCAGCGGGGGGGCCGAGGCCCTACAATGAGCAGTTCTTC
v_call: TRBV27; clone_size: .; j_call: TRBJ2-7; d_call: .; cdr3_aa: CASSRNGQNAYEQYF; cdr3_nt: TGTGCCAGCAGTAGAAACGGACAGAACGCCTACGAGCAGTACTTC
v_call: TRBV4-1; clone_size: few; j_call: TRBJ2-5; d_call: TRBD2; cdr3_aa: CASSQAASRGGRETQYF; cdr3_nt: TGCGCCAGCAGCCAAGCGGCATCGCGGGGGGGCAGAGAGACCCAGTACTTC
v_call: TRBV12-5; clone_size: .; j_call: TRBJ1-2; d_call: .; cdr3_aa: CASGLAANYGYTF; cdr3_nt: TGTGCTAGTGGTTTGGCCGCTAACTATGGCTACACCTTC
v_call: TRBV5-1; clone_size: .; j_call: TRBJ1-1; d_call: TRBD1; cdr3_aa: CASSFWTGGSGNTEAFF; cdr3_nt: TGCGCCAGCAGCTTTTGGACAGGGGGAAGCGGAAACACTGAAGCTTTCTTT
v_call: TRBV25-1; clone_size: .; j_call: TRBJ1-1; d_call: .; cdr3_aa: CASSESGVRYTEAFF; cdr3_nt: TGTGCCAGCAGTGAATCAGGCGTTCGTTACACTGAAGCTTTCTTT
v_call: TRBV5-1; clone_size: few; j_call: TRBJ2-7; d_call: TRBD2; cdr3_aa: CASKPGLAQGEQYF; cdr3_nt: TGCGCCAGCAAACCGGGACTAGCCCAAGGAGAGCAGTACTTC
v_call: TRBV5-1; clone_size: few; j_call: TRBJ2-7; d_call: TRBD2; cdr3_aa: CASSYGTSVYEQYF; cdr3_nt: TGCGCCAGCAGCTACGGGACTAGCGTGTACGAGCAGTACTTC
v_call: TRBV9; clone_size: .; j_call: TRBJ1-4; d_call: TRBD1; cdr3_aa: CASSVGTGSREKLFF; cdr3_nt: TGTGCCAGCAGCGTAGGGACAGGGAGTCGTGAAAAACTGTTTTTT
v_call: TRBV5-5; clone_size: few; j_call: TRBJ2-7; d_call: .; cdr3_aa: CASSLGPDYEQYF; cdr3_nt: TGTGCCAGCAGCTTGGGACCGGACTACGAGCAGTACTTC
v_call: TRBV7-9; clone_size: .; j_call: TRBJ1-2; d_call: .; cdr3_aa: CASSPGVGYTF; cdr3_nt: TGTGCCAGCAGCCCGGGAGTGGGCTACACCTTC
v_call: TRBV6-6; clone_size: once; j_call: TRBJ2-5; d_call: .; cdr3_aa: CASSYQGGENQYF; cdr3_nt: TGTGCCAGCAGTTATCAGGGCGGGGAAAACCAGTACTTC
v_call: TRBV11-2; clone_size: .; j_call: TRBJ2-7; d_call: TRBD1; cdr3_aa: CASSFQGVYEQYF; cdr3_nt: TGTGCCAGCAGCTTTCAGGGGGTCTACGAGCAGTACTTC
v_call: TRBV5-6; clone_size: .; j_call: TRBJ2-6; d_call: .; cdr3_aa: CASSLQVSGANVLTF; cdr3_nt: TGTGCCAGCAGCTTACAAGTCTCTGGGGCCAACGTCCTGACTTTC
v_call: TRBV20-1; clone_size: once; j_call: TRBJ1-1; d_call: .; cdr3_aa: CSAIHQGQAFF; cdr3_nt: TGCAGTGCTATTCATCAGGGGCAAGCTTTCTTT
v_call: TRBV7-9; clone_size: .; j_call: TRBJ1-5; d_call: .; cdr3_aa: CASSSGTLSNQPQHF; cdr3_nt: TGTGCCAGCAGCTCCGGGACACTTAGCAATCAGCCCCAGCATTTT
v_call: TRBV9; clone_size: few; j_call: TRBJ2-5; d_call: TRBD2; cdr3_aa: CASSVDSQAGGSTQYF; cdr3_nt: TGTGCCAGCAGCGTAGACTCCCAAGCGGGGGGTTCCACCCAGTACTTC
v_call: TRBV6-5; clone_size: few; j_call: TRBJ1-1; d_call: TRBD1; cdr3_aa: CASSRQGYTEAFF; cdr3_nt: TGTGCCAGCAGTAGACAGGGTTACACTGAAGCTTTCTTT
v_call: TRBV18; clone_size: .; j_call: TRBJ1-4; d_call: .; cdr3_aa: CASSPGQNEKLFF; cdr3_nt: TGTGCCAGCTCACCGGGACAAAATGAAAAACTGTTTTTT
v_call: TRBV2; clone_size: once; j_call: TRBJ2-3; d_call: .; cdr3_aa: CASSSLNTQYF; cdr3_nt: TGTGCCAGCAGTTCCCTAAATACGCAGTATTTT
v_call: TRBV6-1; clone_size: .; j_call: TRBJ1-2; d_call: TRBD1; cdr3_aa: CASSRDSAYGYTF; cdr3_nt: TGTGCCAGCAGTCGGGACAGCGCCTATGGCTACACCTTC
v_call: TRBV5-1; clone_size: .; j_call: TRBJ2-7; d_call: .; cdr3_aa: CASSFRNLDEQYF; cdr3_nt: TGCGCCAGCAGCTTCAGGAATCTCGACGAGCAGTACTTC
v_call: TRBV19; clone_size: .; j_call: TRBJ2-7; d_call: .; cdr3_aa: CASTGTTSYEQYF; cdr3_nt: TGTGCCAGTACCGGGACAACTTCCTACGAGCAGTACTTC
v_call: TRBV6-1; clone_size: .; j_call: TRBJ1-6; d_call: TRBD1; cdr3_aa: CATDREISYNSPLHF; cdr3_nt: TGTGCCACTGACAGGGAGATCTCCTATAATTCACCCCTCCACTTT
v_call: TRBV10-3; clone_size: .; j_call: TRBJ2-7; d_call: TRBD1; cdr3_aa: CAIGGQGSYEQYF; cdr3_nt: TGTGCCATCGGAGGACAGGGATCGTACGAGCAGTACTTC
v_call: TRBV5-1; clone_size: .; j_call: TRBJ2-5; d_call: .; cdr3_aa: CASALSGATSQETQYF; cdr3_nt: TGCGCCAGCGCCCTTAGTGGGGCGACCTCCCAAGAGACCCAGTACTTC
v_call: TRBV7-3; clone_size: once; j_call: TRBJ2-2; d_call: .; cdr3_aa: CASSLVNSPANTGELFF; cdr3_nt: TGTGCCAGCAGCTTAGTAAATAGTCCCGCGAACACCGGGGAGCTGTTTTTT